The 22 T cell receptor beta chains reported below all come from one sample, sequenced in a study of neurological immune-mediated disorders. Via MiXCR, TCRdb re-called the 5' RACE reads, giving one row per CDR3 protein. The repertoire holds about 66,000 distinct CDR3 sequences, 3.5% to 5.5% seen once, with 6.5% to 7.5% in the top ten. Sequencing was carried out using PBMCs. The source is a man aged 25 to 40 with multiple sclerosis.

This clonotype was observed a handful of times. The J gene is TRBJ2-1, the V gene TRBV5-1; no definite D call. Trimming cost V 4 bases and J 7 bases, with 3 bases left between them. This CDR3 has 10 residues. The germline V gene encodes CDR1 SGHRS and CDR2 YFSETQ. The CDR3, as DNA: TGCGCCAGCAGCCGGAATGAGCAGTTCTTC. As protein: CASSRNEQFF.

There are many counts of this clonotype. This chain joins TRBV5-1 and TRBJ1-1; D is ambiguous. V was clipped by 0 bases and J by 6 bases, with 15 bases between them. CDR1 is SGHRS and CDR2 is YFSETQ in the germline V gene. The CDR3 is 15 residues long. CDR3 coding DNA: TGCGCCAGCAGCTTGGGGGATAGCTCCAAGCCTGAAGCTTTCTTT. Residues: CASSLGDSSKPEAFF.

This clonotype has ten or more counts. The rearrangement links TRBV3-1 to TRBJ1-4; 7 nucleotides align to TRBD1. Germline trimming cut 6 bases from V and 1 base from J; bases unmatched to any gene: 2. The CDR3 covers 14 residues. CDR1 LGHDT and CDR2 YNNKEL come from the germline V gene (reference sequence). The CDR3 DNA reads TGTGCCAGCAGAGACAGGGAAACTAATGAAAAACTGTTTTTT. It codes for CASRDRETNEKLFF.

This clonotype was observed at least ten times. V usage is TRBV12-3 or TRBV12-4 and J usage is TRBJ2-4; 7 nucleotides align to TRBD2. CDR3 length: 14 amino acids. With V trimmed by 6 bases and J by 7 bases, 9 bases remained unmatched. The CDR3 nucleotides read TGTGCCAGCAGCCGGGGACTACGAAATAACATTCAGTACTTC. Residues: CASSRGLRNNIQYF.

This clonotype was seen many times. The junction does not match germline at one end; this may be a read error. The chain links TRBV27 to TRBJ1-5; D is undetermined. This CDR3 is 13 amino acids long. Germline V gene data show CDR1 as MNHEY and CDR2 as SMNVEV (reference sequence). DNA for the CDR3: TGTGCCAGCAGTTTACGTAGGGATCAGCCCCAGAATTTT. This gives the protein CASSLRRDQPQNF.

Ten or more counts support this clonotype. The chain has TRBV5-1 and TRBJ1-1, with D tentatively TRBD1 (6 bases). This CDR3 has 13 amino acids. V was cut by 4 bases and J by 6 bases, with 13 bases left in between. In germline, CDR1 is SGHRS, CDR2 YFSETQ. CDR3 in amino acids: CASSTPQGSEAFF. The CDR3 nucleotides are TGCGCCAGCAGCACCCCTCAGGGGTCTGAAGCTTTCTTT.

This chain connects TRBV10-1 to TRBJ2-7; D is uncertain. The ends were cut back, 3 bases at V and 0 bases at J, with 9 bases in the middle. CDR1 WNHNN and CDR2 SYGVQD come from the germline V gene (reference sequence). This CDR3 has 14 residues. For the CDR3, the DNA is TGCGCCAGCAGTGACGGGTACAGCTCCTACGAGCAGTACTTC. It encodes CASSDGYSSYEQYF.

In its sample, this clonotype was seen a few times. One end of the junction varies from germline; a read error may be responsible. The V call is TRBV20-1, the J call TRBJ1-5; no definite D call. CDR1 is DFQATT and CDR2 is SNEGSKA in the germline V gene (reference sequence). CDR3 length equals 14 residues. The CDR3 coding sequence is TGCAGTGCGACCCGGACCCTGCGGGATCAGCCCCAGAATTTT. Its translation is CSATRTLRDQPQNF.

Many counts were recorded for this clonotype. The rearrangement joins TRBV25-1 to TRBJ2-5, with a tentative D call TRBD1 (5 bases). The V and J ends lost 3 bases and 2 bases respectively, with 13 bases between them. Germline V gene data show CDR1 as MGHDK and CDR2 as SYGVNS. The CDR3 totals 15 residues. The CDR3 coding sequence is TGTGCCAGCAGTGATGCCAGGGAACTTCAAGAGACCCAGTACTTC. This gives the protein CASSDARELQETQYF.

The V and J genes are TRBV12-5 and TRBJ1-1; no definite D call. This CDR3 spans 14 amino acids. Germline V CDR1 and CDR2: LGHNT, FRNRAP. The ends were cut back, 1 base at V and 1 base at J, with 7 bases in the middle. The CDR3 reads CASGLAVRNTEAFF. The CDR3 DNA reads TGTGCTAGTGGTTTGGCCGTCCGGAACACTGAAGCTTTCTTT.

This clonotype occurred many times. V is TRBV5-1 and J is TRBJ2-2; D is undetermined. V was trimmed by 0 bases and J by 5 bases, leaving 5 bases between them. Germline V gene data show CDR1 as SGHRS and CDR2 as YFSETQ. This CDR3 spans 13 amino acids. The CDR3 is CASSLEGTGELFF. The CDR3 DNA sequence: TGCGCCAGCAGCTTGGAAGGAACCGGGGAGCTGTTTTTT.

This clonotype was counted at least ten times. The chain has TRBV6-5 and TRBJ1-1; 7 nucleotides line up with TRBD1. Losses at the gene ends were 6 bases for V and 6 bases for J; bases not matched to a gene: 4. This CDR3 region has 12 residues. CDR1 and CDR2 (germline): MNHEY, SVGAGI. The DNA of the CDR3 is TGTGCCAGCAGCCGACAGGGATCTGAAGCTTTCTTT. This encodes CASSRQGSEAFF.

This clonotype came up many times. The chain is built from TRBV14 and TRBJ2-3; the D call may be TRBD1 or TRBD2 (5 bases each). The CDR3 is 14 amino acids. Trimming removed 4 bases at V and 13 bases at J, with 21 bases between. Germline V gene data show CDR1 as SGHDN and CDR2 as FVKESK. The CDR3 protein is CASSPRDLAGMKYF. The CDR3 DNA reads as TGTGCCAGCAGCCCCCGGGACCTCGCCGGTATGAAGTATTTT.

This clonotype was detected ten times or more. The chain combines TRBV12-3 or TRBV12-4 with TRBJ1-1; D unresolved. CDR3 length: 14 residues. V was pared by 2 bases and J by 1 base, with 8 bases between. The CDR3, as DNA: TGTGCCAGCAGTTTACGGCATCAGAACACTGAAGCTTTCTTT. Its translation: CASSLRHQNTEAFF.

This clonotype was recorded many times. The V call is TRBV11-2, the J call TRBJ1-1; D possibly corresponds to TRBD1 (5 bases). Trimming took 2 bases from V and 1 from J, leaving 11 bases between them. Germline lookup yields CDR1 SGHAT and CDR2 FQNNGV. The CDR3 runs 15 residues. The CDR3 nucleotides read TGTGCCAGCAGCTTAATCGGGAGGGGGAACACTGAAGCTTTCTTT. Translation: CASSLIGRGNTEAFF.

In its sample, this clonotype was seen a few times. The gene calls are TRBV7-8 and TRBJ2-2; 7 positions agree with TRBD2. The V gene end was trimmed by 6 bases and the J gene end by 0 bases; junction bases not matched to a gene: 7. CDR3 length equals 16 residues. The germline gives CDR1 SGHVS, CDR2 FQNEAQ. CDR3 DNA sequence: TGTGCCAGCAGTCCCGGGAGGATCGCGAACACCGGGGAGCTGTTTTTT. Translating it yields CASSPGRIANTGELFF.

This clonotype occurred many times. The chain uses TRBV5-1 and TRBJ2-5, with D possibly being TRBD1 or TRBD2 (5 bases each). Trimming removed 1 base from V and 5 bases from J, with 12 bases in between. The CDR3 is made up of 14 amino acids. Germline CDR1 SGHRS, CDR2 YFSETQ. The CDR3 region has the DNA TGCGCCAGCAGCTTGTCCGGGACGGACGAGACCCAGTACTTC. It yields the protein CASSLSGTDETQYF. The full variable domain, in which reference TRBV5-1 and TRBJ2-5 provide the parts outside the CDR3, is KAGVTQTPRYLIKTRGQQVTLSCSPISGHRSVSWYQQTPGQGLQFLFEYFSETQRNKGNFPGRFSGRQFSNSRSEMNVSTLELGDSALYLCASSLSGTDETQYFGPGTRLLVL.

This clonotype has only a few counts. This chain connects TRBV12-3 or TRBV12-4 to TRBJ1-1; no definite D call. The CDR3 covers 12 residues. The V and J ends lost 3 bases and 7 bases respectively, with 9 bases between them. The CDR3 region is CASSLSRFEAFF. In DNA, the CDR3 is TGTGCCAGCAGTTTGAGTAGATTTGAAGCTTTCTTT.

This clonotype appeared many times. CDR3 amino acids: CASSSGQIVGNEKLFF. Written as DNA, the CDR3 is TGTGCCAGCAGCTCCGGACAGATCGTAGGGAATGAAAAACTGTTTTTT. The V gene is TRBV6-1, the J gene TRBJ1-4, with D perhaps matching TRBD1 (6 bases). V was cut by 6 bases and J by 5 bases, with 19 bases left in between. Per germline, CDR1 MNHNS and CDR2 SASEGT. CDR3 size: 16 residues.

The rearrangement uses TRBV5-6 and TRBJ1-2; D is ambiguous. Germline V gene data show CDR1 as SGHDT and CDR2 as YYEEEE. This CDR3 region has 15 residues. V dropped 0 bases and J dropped 2 bases, with 11 bases sitting between them. The chain's CDR3 is CASSLGTVLNYGYTF. For the CDR3, the DNA is TGTGCCAGCAGCTTGGGGACCGTTCTCAACTATGGCTACACCTTC.

This clonotype showed up many times. The V call is TRBV27, the J call TRBJ2-3; D may correspond to TRBD1 or TRBD2 (5 bases each). This CDR3 contains 15 residues. Germline V lookup: CDR1 MNHEY, CDR2 SMNVEV (reference sequence). V shed 6 bases and J shed 0 bases, with 13 bases lying between them. CDR3 sequence: CASRPGTDSTDTQYF. CDR3 DNA sequence: TGTGCCAGCAGGCCTGGGACGGATAGCACAGATACGCAGTATTTT.

This sequence joins TRBV12-3 or TRBV12-4 and TRBJ1-1; TRBD1 might be the D (5 bases). This CDR3 spans 13 amino acids. The V end was cut by 2 bases, the J end by 6 bases, with 10 bases between. CDR3 residues: CASSLKRGPEAFF. The CDR3 DNA follows: TGTGCCAGCAGTTTAAAAAGGGGTCCTGAAGCTTTCTTT.